Below are 3 T cell receptor beta chains sequenced from a single sample in a study of cytomegalovirus exposure and HLA in healthy donors. Primers for the PCR totalled 60 Vbeta and 13 Jbeta. The assay was immunoSEQ multiplex PCR, and TCRdb's table has in-frame clones only and misses some. The sample has around 130,000 clones, about 75% seen once. The sequenced material came from PBMCs. The receptors were sampled from a middle-aged woman in good health and CMV-seropositive.

The V call is TRBV5-1, the J call TRBJ1-5, with D perhaps matching TRBD1 (6 bases). In germline, CDR1 is SGHRS, CDR2 YFSETQ. CDR3 size: 15 residues. Trimming took 0 bases from V and 6 from J, leaving 13 bases between them. Here the CDR3 DNA reads TGCGCCAGCAGCTTGGAGGGGCAGGGGCGTCAGCCCCAGCATTTT. The encoded protein is CASSLEGQGRQPQHF.

CDR3 coding DNA: TGTGCCACCAGCAGGGAGTCCGCCTACGAGCAGTACTTC. This translates into CATSRESAYEQYF. The chain couples TRBV15 to TRBJ2-7; D call uncertain. This CDR3 is built from 13 residues. CDR1 LNHNV and CDR2 YYDKDF come from the germline V gene (reference sequence). V was shortened by 3 bases and J by 2 bases, with 8 bases between the two germline ends.

This sequence joins TRBV29-1 and TRBJ1-5; tentative D call: TRBD1 (6 bases). V lost 4 bases and J lost 3, with 10 bases in between. The CDR3 covers 13 residues. Germline assignment: CDR1 SQVTM and CDR2 ANQGSEA. The CDR3 loop reads CSVGGGVNQPQHF. Written as DNA, the CDR3 is TGCAGCGTTGGCGGGGGCGTCAATCAGCCCCAGCATTTT.